The 15 T cell receptor beta chains below come from one sample, sequenced in a study of human T cells and chemical hapten exposure. Time point specified: pre-sensitization, week 0. Treatment in this sample: therapeutic diphenylcyclopropenone sensitization with weekly scalp DPC. TCRdb fed the RACE reads into MiXCR, producing one record per CDR3 protein. The sample includes about 250,000 distinct CDR3 sequences, around 7.3% of them seen just once. The source material was whole blood, sampled in connection with sensitization to the hapten diphenylcyclopropenone (DPC). These receptors were obtained from a man between 18 and 29 years old with alopecia areata. Some clones in this sample may be carry-over from other donors' samples.

This rearrangement joins TRBV12-3 or TRBV12-4 to TRBJ2-3; the D is unclear. The CDR3 is made up of 16 amino acids. V was trimmed by 6 bases and J by 4 bases, leaving 20 bases between them. CDR3 bases: TGTGCCAGCAGCCGCTCGACACTTAAATCGGCAGATACGCAGTATTTT. Protein product: CASSRSTLKSADTQYF.

This clonotype was observed a few times. The chain is built from TRBV9 and TRBJ1-5; D unresolved. Germline V gene sequence: CDR1 SGDLS, CDR2 YYNGEE. This CDR3 has 15 amino acids. V lost 8 bases and J 5 bases, leaving 20 bases between the germline ends. CDR3 amino acids: CASAPGPGLYQPQHF. The DNA of the CDR3 is TGTGCCAGTGCGCCCGGTCCGGGTTTATATCAGCCCCAGCATTTT. Full variable domain (outside the CDR3, taken from reference TRBV9 and TRBJ1-5): DSGVTQTPKHLITATGQRVTLRCSPRSGDLSVYWYQQSLDQGLQFLIQYYNGEERAKGNILERFSAQQFPDLHSELNLSSLELGDSALYFCASAPGPGLYQPQHFGDGTRLSIL.

V and J are TRBV27 and TRBJ1-4; D not certain. The CDR3 extends over 13 amino acids. V gave up 6 bases and J gave up 0 bases, with 5 bases separating them. CDR1 and CDR2 (germline): MNHEY, SMNVEV (reference sequence). For the CDR3, the DNA is TGTGCCAGCAGCATCGCAACTAATGAAAAACTGTTTTTT. Translated: CASSIATNEKLFF.

The CDR3 region is CASSGVAGRDGELFF. The CDR3 DNA reads TGTGCCAGCAGTGGAGTAGCGGGGAGGGACGGGGAGCTGTTTTTT. This rearrangement joins TRBV2 to TRBJ2-2, with TRBD2 identical over 8 bases. J lost 7 bases, V lost 4 bases, and 8 bases had no gene match. This CDR3 is built from 15 residues. Germline V gene lookup returns CDR1 SNHLY and CDR2 FYNNEI. Based on the CDR3 plus reference TRBV2 and TRBJ2-2, the full variable domain is EPEVTQTPSHQVTQMGQEVILRCVPISNHLYFYWYRQILGQKVEFLVSFYNNEISEKSEIFDDQFSVERPDGSNFTLKIRSTKLEDSAMYFCASSGVAGRDGELFFGEGSRLTVL.

This clonotype appeared a few times. The gene calls are TRBV7-3 and TRBJ2-3; 7 bases are shared with TRBD2. This CDR3 has 16 amino acids. Germline CDR1 is SGHTA and CDR2 is FQGTGA. The V segment lost 5 bases and the J segment 5 bases; nucleotides outside the gene matches: 13. This CDR3 is CASSRGSGVEGDTQYF. The CDR3 DNA reads as TGTGCCAGCAGCCGGGGGAGCGGGGTGGAGGGAGATACGCAGTATTTT.

This clonotype was seen only a few times. The rearrangement joins TRBV11-2 to TRBJ2-1; a weak D match, TRBD1 (6 bases). V lost 4 bases and J 1 base, leaving 14 bases between the germline ends. This CDR3 has 16 amino acids. CDR1 is SGHAT, CDR2 FQNNGV, per germline. The DNA of the CDR3 is TGTGCCAGCAGCTCCAGGACAGCCTCATCCTACAATGAGCAGTTCTTC. Amino acid sequence: CASSSRTASSYNEQFF.

This clonotype has just a few counts. This sequence joins TRBV12-3 or TRBV12-4 and TRBJ1-6; D is perhaps TRBD1 (5 bases). The V gene lost 3 bases and the J gene lost 7 bases, with 16 bases spanning the gap. The CDR3 contains 16 residues. The CDR3 loop reads CASSFSTVGGNSPLHF. CDR3 sequence (DNA): TGTGCCAGCAGTTTTAGTACGGTCGGGGGGAATTCACCCCTCCACTTT.

The chain uses TRBV7-2 and TRBJ2-1, with D unclear. In germline, CDR1 is SGHTA, CDR2 FQGNSA. This CDR3 has 12 amino acids. V gave up 4 bases and J gave up 10 bases, with 11 bases separating them. The CDR3 DNA reads as TGTGCCAGCAGCTCTACGTCCGACGAGCAGTTCTTC. Protein: CASSSTSDEQFF.

This clonotype was observed a few times. V and J are TRBV20-1 and TRBJ1-2, with 7 bases aligning to TRBD1. The CDR3 is made up of 14 amino acids. The junction had 4 bases not matched to a gene; V was cut back by 0 bases and J by 3 bases. Per the germline V gene, CDR1 is DFQATT and CDR2 is SNEGSKA (reference sequence). CDR3 DNA sequence: TGCAGTGCTAGAGACCTACAGGGGCACTATGGCTACACCTTC. Amino acids: CSARDLQGHYGYTF.

The V and J genes are TRBV7-9 and TRBJ2-7; TRBD1 matches at 8 bases. This CDR3 has 18 residues. The germline gives CDR1 SEHNR, CDR2 FQNEAQ (reference sequence). The junction had 15 bases not matched to a gene; V was cut back by 5 bases and J by 0 bases. Written as DNA, the CDR3 is TGTGCCAGCAGCCCCCCGATAGGACAGGGCCTGTCCTCCTACGAGCAGTACTTC. Translated: CASSPPIGQGLSSYEQYF.

This clonotype came up many times. CDR3 loop: CAISDGQGGNEKLFF. The CDR3 coding sequence is TGTGCCATCAGTGACGGACAGGGCGGCAATGAAAAACTGTTTTTT. The chain employs TRBV10-3 and TRBJ1-4; 8 bases are a match to TRBD1. The V and J ends lost 3 bases and 5 bases, in that order; junction bases with no gene match: 5. Per germline, CDR1 ENHRY and CDR2 SYGVKD. This CDR3 contains 15 residues.

This clonotype was seen only a few times. This chain uses TRBV2 with TRBJ2-3; tentatively, D is TRBD2 (5 bases). The CDR3 length is 13 residues. Germline assignment: CDR1 SNHLY and CDR2 FYNNEI. Trimming took off 5 bases at V and 2 bases at J, with 8 bases between the two ends. The CDR3 loop reads CASSTRATDTQYF. CDR3 in DNA: TGTGCCAGCAGTACGAGGGCCACAGATACGCAGTATTTT.

The J gene is TRBJ2-5, the V gene TRBV10-2, with D tentatively TRBD1 (5 bases). Trimming removed 4 bases at V and 1 base at J, with 10 bases between. Germline CDR1 reads WSHSY; CDR2 reads SAAADI. The CDR3 totals 14 residues. The CDR3 DNA reads as TGCGCCAGCAGTGTAGGGGCACTCCAAGAGACCCAGTACTTC. Translating it yields CASSVGALQETQYF.

The sample holds a few counts of this clonotype. V usage is TRBV4-3 and J usage is TRBJ1-4; D might be TRBD1 (6 bases). The V gene lost 0 bases and the J gene lost 4 bases, with 15 bases spanning the gap. The CDR3 contains 17 residues. Per germline, CDR1 LGHNA and CDR2 YSLEER. The DNA of the CDR3 is TGCGCCAGCAGCCAAGATTGGGGGACAAACTTTAATGAAAAACTGTTTTTT. The encoded protein is CASSQDWGTNFNEKLFF.

V is TRBV11-2 and J is TRBJ2-7; D perhaps matches TRBD2 (6 bases). The V gene lost 5 bases and the J gene lost 2 bases, with 13 bases spanning the gap. The CDR3 has 14 amino acids. Germline V gives CDR1 SGHAT, CDR2 FQNNGV. The CDR3 DNA reads as TGTGCCAGCAGCCACGGGGGTCCCGCCTACGAGCAGTACTTC. Protein product: CASSHGGPAYEQYF.